This T cell receptor (beta chain) derives from a study of T cell clonality in common variable immunodeficiency. This clone was counted many times. The data were produced by immunoSEQ multiplex PCR, yet TCRdb's version contains in-frame clones alone and is incomplete. This sample carries about 64,000 clones, none of them present only once. Source material: peripheral blood mononuclear cells. The sequence was collected from a person between 18 and 75 years old in good health.

The CDR3 sequence: CASSLTGQGASEQFF. The sequenced CDR3 bases are TGTGCCAGCAGCTTAACGGGACAGGGGGCAAGTGAG. The chain couples TRBV7-9 to TRBJ2-1; 12 bases match TRBD1. With the read ending 3 residues before the CDR3 end, the germline J gene is used to fill in that end. CDR3 length: 15 amino acids. CDR1 SEHNR and CDR2 FQNEAQ come from the germline V gene (reference sequence). The J segment lost 9 bases and the V segment lost 2 bases, leaving 5 bases of the junction unmatched.